The next 18 T cell receptor beta chains were all read from a single sample in a study of T cell clonotyping in hematopoietic cell transplantation. Measured with immunoSEQ multiplex PCR; TCRdb has only the in-frame clones, and not every one. The sample yields roughly 4,400 clones, about three quarters seen once. The sample in question was peripheral blood mononuclear cells, obtained 100 days after allogeneic stem cell transplant. These receptors all come from a male patient aged 45 to 59 who had an allogeneic stem cell transplant from an unrelated donor, so the T cells may come from the graft donor. Some clones in this sample may be carry-over from other donors' samples.

This clone was counted between two and nine times. This sequence joins TRBV6-1 and TRBJ2-7, with D possibly TRBD1 on 5 matching bases. Per germline, CDR1 MNHNS and CDR2 SASEGT. This CDR3 spans 14 amino acids. Deletions cut 10 bases from V and 0 bases from J, with 16 bases between. As DNA, the CDR3 is TGTGCCACCTCCCCAGCAGGGCTCTCCTACGAGCAGTACTTC. Its protein is CATSPAGLSYEQYF.

This chain joins TRBV11-2 and TRBJ2-7, with 12 bases fitting TRBD2. The CDR3 contains 15 residues. Trimming cost V 5 bases and J 2 bases; bases outside gene matches: 4. CDR1 and CDR2 from the germline V gene are SGHAT and FQNNGV. Written as DNA, the CDR3 is TGTGCCAGCAGCATTGGACTAGCGGGACCCTACGAGCAGTACTTC. Translating it yields CASSIGLAGPYEQYF.

This clone has only one observation. The chain uses TRBV5-4 and TRBJ2-5, with a tentative D call TRBD1 (5 bases). CDR3 size: 15 residues. CDR1 is SGHNT and CDR2 is YYREEE in the germline V gene (reference sequence). V shed 4 bases and J shed 0 bases, with 13 bases lying between them. The CDR3 DNA is TGTGCCAGCAGCCCTGGGGCGGCCAACCAAGAGACCCAGTACTTC. Translation gives CASSPGAANQETQYF. The full variable domain, completed using reference TRBV5-4 and TRBJ2-5, is ETGVTQSPTHLIKTRGQQVTLRCSSQSGHNTVSWYQQALGQGPQFIFQYYREEENGRGNFPPRFSGLQFPNYSSELNVNALELDDSALYLCASSPGAANQETQYFGPGTRLLVL.

V is TRBV7-9 and J is TRBJ2-7; D may match TRBD1 or TRBD2 (5 bases each). This CDR3 has 15 residues. Per germline, CDR1 SEHNR and CDR2 FQNEAQ (reference sequence). V gave up 0 bases and J gave up 5 bases, with 14 bases separating them. The CDR3 nucleotides read TGTGCCAGCAGCTTAGCTCGGGGCCTCGCCCACGAGCAGTACTTC. Translation gives CASSLARGLAHEQYF.

V is TRBV4-1 and J is TRBJ2-1; D is possibly TRBD1 or TRBD2 (5 bases each). The V gene's germline CDR1 is MGHRA and CDR2 YSYEKL. This CDR3 has 17 amino acids. Deletions cut 1 base from V and 10 bases from J, with 23 bases between. In DNA form, the CDR3 reads TGCGCCAGCAGCCAAGCTCCGCCGGGACCCCGTTTCCTGGAGCAGTTCTTC. It codes for CASSQAPPGPRFLEQFF.

The rearrangement links TRBV5-1 to TRBJ2-3; D is undetermined. This CDR3 contains 13 residues. V was trimmed by 1 base and J by 6 bases, leaving 9 bases between them. The V gene's germline CDR1 is SGHRS and CDR2 YFSETQ. DNA of the CDR3: TGCGCCAGCAGCTTGTGGGGAAGGGATACGCAGTATTTT. Translation: CASSLWGRDTQYF.

CDR3 bases: TGCGCCAGCAGTGAGGATTCGGAGGCTGGCTCCTACGAGCAGTACTTC. Protein sequence: CASSEDSEAGSYEQYF. The rearrangement links TRBV10-2 to TRBJ2-7; D may be TRBD2 (5 bases). V dropped 2 bases and J dropped 0 bases, with 14 bases sitting between them. The CDR3 loop spans 16 amino acids. Germline assignment: CDR1 WSHSY and CDR2 SAAADI.

V and J are TRBV7-2 and TRBJ2-1; no clear D. Germline V gene lookup returns CDR1 SGHTA and CDR2 FQGNSA. The V end lost 1 base, the J end lost 3 bases, and 7 bases lay between the germline ends. This CDR3 is built from 14 residues. The DNA of the CDR3 is TGTGCCAGCAGCTTAGTCGGCAGCTACAATGAGCAGTTCTTC. Protein: CASSLVGSYNEQFF.

This sequence joins TRBV29-1 and TRBJ1-2; D is perhaps TRBD1 (5 bases). Looked up from germline, CDR1 is SQVTM and CDR2 is ANQGSEA. This CDR3 is built from 14 residues. V lost 4 bases and J lost 2, with 14 bases in between. This chain's CDR3 is CSVGEPGSNYGYTF. The CDR3 coding sequence is TGCAGCGTTGGGGAGCCAGGGTCAAACTATGGCTACACCTTC.

The chain is built from TRBV19 and TRBJ1-6; a possible D gene is TRBD1 (6 bases). Trimming took off 6 bases at V and 7 bases at J, with 19 bases between the two ends. The CDR3 extends over 16 amino acids. Germline-derived CDR1 and CDR2 are LNHDA and SQIVND (reference sequence). CDR3 nucleotide sequence: TGTGCCAGTAGCCGAGGCTTTGGGGGGCTCAATTCACCCCTCCACTTT. This gives the protein CASSRGFGGLNSPLHF.

This rearrangement joins TRBV4-3 to TRBJ2-2; D is uncertain. Germline V gives CDR1 LGHNA, CDR2 YSLEER. Trimming pared 1 base from V and 4 bases from J, leaving 13 bases between. CDR3 length equals 16 residues. CDR3 bases: TGCGCCAGCAGCCAAGTCGTAGGGCGGTTCACCGGGGAGCTGTTTTTT. It is translated as CASSQVVGRFTGELFF.

This clone was seen once. This chain uses TRBV6-4 with TRBJ1-1; the D is unclear. The CDR3 spans 13 residues. The V gene's germline CDR1 is MRHNA and CDR2 SNTAGT. Trimming left V 0 bases short and J 3 bases short, with 5 bases between. CDR3 sequence: CASSDSGHTEAFF. CDR3 sequence (DNA): TGTGCCAGCAGTGACTCTGGACACACTGAAGCTTTCTTT.

This clone appeared a single time. The genes are TRBV25-1 and TRBJ2-3; the match to TRBD2 covers 8 bases. Germline loops: CDR1 MGHDK, CDR2 SYGVNS. There are 16 residues in the CDR3. The trim removed 3 bases at V and 2 bases at J, leaving 7 bases unmatched. CDR3: CASSEGREGATDTQYF. CDR3 coding DNA: TGTGCCAGCAGTGAGGGACGGGAGGGCGCCACAGATACGCAGTATTTT.

The chain employs TRBV6-5 and TRBJ2-7, with a possible D match to TRBD2 (6 bases). CDR3 length: 14 amino acids. Germline V gives CDR1 MNHEY, CDR2 SVGAGI. V lost 4 bases, J lost 6 bases, and 16 bases lay in between. CDR3 residues: CASSSGTQASEQYF. CDR3 nucleotide sequence: TGTGCCAGCAGTTCCGGGACTCAGGCAAGCGAGCAGTACTTC.

This chain uses TRBV7-2 with TRBJ1-1, with D perhaps matching TRBD1 (5 bases). This CDR3 spans 16 amino acids. CDR1 and CDR2 (germline): SGHTA, FQGNSA. The ends were cut back, 5 bases at V and 0 bases at J, with 16 bases in the middle. The DNA for the CDR3 is TGTGCCAGCAGCCCTGAGGTGGGGCAGTTGAACACTGAAGCTTTCTTT. It yields the protein CASSPEVGQLNTEAFF.

This clone came up once. This chain connects TRBV19 to TRBJ1-1, with 10 bases aligning to TRBD1. The J segment lost 4 bases and the V segment lost 7 bases, leaving 12 bases of the junction unmatched. The germline V gene encodes CDR1 LNHDA and CDR2 SQIVND (reference sequence). The CDR3 is made up of 16 amino acids. This CDR3 is CASKVLGQGLGTEAFF. CDR3 in DNA: TGTGCCAGTAAGGTACTGGGACAGGGGTTGGGCACTGAAGCTTTCTTT.

V is TRBV19 and J is TRBJ1-1; D gene unclear. Trimming took 0 bases from V and 5 from J, leaving 7 bases between them. CDR1 and CDR2 from the germline V gene are LNHDA and SQIVND (reference sequence). This CDR3 region has 13 residues. CDR3 residues: CASSIDPITEAFF. The CDR3 coding sequence is TGTGCCAGTAGTATAGACCCGATTACTGAAGCTTTCTTT.

A few counts support this clone. This chain connects TRBV29-1 to TRBJ1-2; D ambiguous. Germline CDR1 SQVTM, CDR2 ANQGSEA. CDR3 length equals 11 residues. V was clipped by 7 bases and J by 0 bases, with 6 bases between them. The CDR3 DNA follows: TGCAGCGCTTATGCTAACTATGGCTACACCTTC. Its protein is CSAYANYGYTF.